This T cell receptor beta chain is drawn from a study of blood T cell repertoires in COVID-19 (dated by TCRdb to the early 2020s). For context, the study as a whole: Samples from collaborators originated in the United States, Italy and Spain and spanned both the acute and convalescent phases of COVID-19. The prospective study material was composed of cDNA or gDNA derived from T cells, B-cell-depleted T cells, or PBMCs. The dataset comprised deeply sampled blood TCRbeta repertoires from subjects exposed to, actively infected with, or recovered from COVID-19. The repertoires were released in a freely available public database intended as a resource for research on the immune response to SARS-CoV-2. The samples were drawn from the first 160 participants of the ongoing ImmuneRACE study and from over a thousand subjects provided by 6 global collaborators. The sample metadata nearly always contained a de-identified subject ID, COVID-19 status, age in years and sex. Where HLA class I and class II types were available, the types were taken from metadata supplied by the sample provider, not from assay-based typing. What the study reported, not specific to this receptor: The quantity of clinical and demographic metadata differed by source and by participant and was supplied without curation.

TCRbeta CDR3 regions were amplified from genomic DNA by means of the immunoSEQ Assay, a bias-controlled multiplex PCR. As for how the authors treated the data: Nucleated cell counts per sample were estimated from amplification of reference gene primers within the assay. Sequence reads were collapsed and filtered to measure the absolute abundance of every unique TCRbeta CDR3 rearrangement. For each sample, productive Simpson clonality was calculated as the square root of Simpson's diversity index across productive rearrangements. This immuneACCESS table, as held by TCRdb, lists in-frame sequences with V and J called but not all clones. Of the missing ones, under half trace to an unresolved V gene in checked studies; the others have no known cause. The V and J calls and clone size come from that table; D and trimming were worked out from the DNA. This sample comprises a few hundred thousand clones, 86% of them detected only once. Around 1.5% of the sample lies in the top ten.

Details on this clone: Its cognate antigen has yet to be identified. No base qualities exist here, and no much larger clone lies one base off it.

Each collaborating institution followed its own protocols to collect whole blood in K2EDTA tubes. For TCRbeta analysis, collaborators shipped samples in one of three forms: frozen whole blood, isolated PBMCs, or DNA extracted from either of those sample types. The V end loses 0 bases and the J end loses 3 bases, and a stretch of 8 bases separates them. The CDR3 starts with the cysteine, ends with the phenylalanine, and has 15 residues. This entry keeps only the CDR3 DNA: 45 bases, framed from base 1. The germline V gene (reference sequence) yields LNHDA for CDR1 and SQIVND for CDR2. This TCR came from a woman in her 50s with acute or convalescent COVID-19. The sequence links TRBV19 to TRBJ2-2; the D gene remains uncertain. The sample comprised peripheral blood. This receptor carries the CDR3 CASSIELVDTGELFF. The DNA reads TGTGCCAGTAGTATAGAGCTTGTAGACACCGGGGAGCTGTTTTTT.